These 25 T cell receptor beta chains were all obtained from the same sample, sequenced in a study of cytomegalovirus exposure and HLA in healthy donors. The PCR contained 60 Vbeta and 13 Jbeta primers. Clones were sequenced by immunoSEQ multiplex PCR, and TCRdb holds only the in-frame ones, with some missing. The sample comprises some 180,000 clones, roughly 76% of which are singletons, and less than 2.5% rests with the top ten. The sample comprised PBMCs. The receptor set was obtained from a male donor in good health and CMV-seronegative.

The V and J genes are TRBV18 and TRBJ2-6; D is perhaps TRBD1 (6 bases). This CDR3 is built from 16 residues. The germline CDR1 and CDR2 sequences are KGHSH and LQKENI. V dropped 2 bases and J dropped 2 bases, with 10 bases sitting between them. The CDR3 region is CASSPRTVTGANVLTF. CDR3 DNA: TGTGCCAGCTCACCAAGGACAGTGACTGGGGCCAACGTCCTGACTTTC.

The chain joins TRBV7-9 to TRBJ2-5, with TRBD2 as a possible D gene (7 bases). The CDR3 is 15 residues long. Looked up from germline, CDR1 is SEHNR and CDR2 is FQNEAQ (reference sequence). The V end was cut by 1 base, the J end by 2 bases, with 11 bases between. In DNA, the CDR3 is TGTGCCAGCAGCTTAGACGGGGGGCGTCAAGAGACCCAGTACTTC. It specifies CASSLDGGRQETQYF.

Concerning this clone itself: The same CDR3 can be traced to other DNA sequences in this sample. The chain's CDR3 is CASRLAGGPDTQYF. CDR3 DNA sequence: TGTGCCAGCCGACTAGCGGGGGGACCAGATACGCAGTATTTT. The chain is built from TRBV6-1 and TRBJ2-3; TRBD2 matches at 13 bases. The CDR3 totals 14 residues. CDR1 is MNHNS, CDR2 SASEGT, per germline. J gave up 4 bases and V 8 bases, and 3 bases lay outside the gene matches.

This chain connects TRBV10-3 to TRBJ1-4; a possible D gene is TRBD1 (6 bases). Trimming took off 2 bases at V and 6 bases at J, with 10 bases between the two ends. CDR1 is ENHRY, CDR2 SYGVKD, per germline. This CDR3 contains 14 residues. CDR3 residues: CAISERGGDEKLFF. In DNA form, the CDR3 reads TGTGCCATCAGTGAGAGGGGGGGGGATGAAAAACTGTTTTTT.

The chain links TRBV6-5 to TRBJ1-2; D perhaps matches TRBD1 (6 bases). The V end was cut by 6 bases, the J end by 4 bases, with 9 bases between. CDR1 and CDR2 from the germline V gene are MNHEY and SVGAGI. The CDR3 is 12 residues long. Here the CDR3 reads CASSQDSYGYTF. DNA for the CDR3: TGTGCCAGCAGCCAGGACAGCTATGGCTACACCTTC.

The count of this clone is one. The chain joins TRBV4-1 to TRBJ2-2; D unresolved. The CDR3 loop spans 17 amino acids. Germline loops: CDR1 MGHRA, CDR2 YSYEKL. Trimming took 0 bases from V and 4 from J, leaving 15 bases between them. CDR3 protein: CASSQDRNFFVTGELFF. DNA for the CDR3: TGCGCCAGCAGCCAAGATCGAAACTTTTTCGTCACCGGGGAGCTGTTTTTT.

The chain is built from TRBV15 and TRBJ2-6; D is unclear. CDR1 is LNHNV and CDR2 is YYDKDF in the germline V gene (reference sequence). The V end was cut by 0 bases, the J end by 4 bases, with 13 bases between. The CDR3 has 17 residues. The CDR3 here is CATSRDRQTSGANVLTF. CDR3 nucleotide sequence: TGTGCCACCAGCAGAGATCGACAAACCTCGGGGGCCAACGTCCTGACTTTC. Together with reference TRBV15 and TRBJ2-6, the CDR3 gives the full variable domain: DAMVIQNPRYQVTQFGKPVTLSCSQTLNHNVMYWYQQKSSQAPKLLFHYYDKDFNNEADTPDNFQSRRPNTSFCFLDIRSPGLGDTAMYLCATSRDRQTSGANVLTFGAGSRLTVL.

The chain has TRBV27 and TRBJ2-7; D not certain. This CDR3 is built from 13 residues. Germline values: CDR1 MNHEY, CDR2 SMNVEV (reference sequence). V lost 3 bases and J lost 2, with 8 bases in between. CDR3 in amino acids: CASSLAVTYEQYF. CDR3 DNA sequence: TGTGCCAGCAGTTTGGCCGTCACCTACGAGCAGTACTTC.

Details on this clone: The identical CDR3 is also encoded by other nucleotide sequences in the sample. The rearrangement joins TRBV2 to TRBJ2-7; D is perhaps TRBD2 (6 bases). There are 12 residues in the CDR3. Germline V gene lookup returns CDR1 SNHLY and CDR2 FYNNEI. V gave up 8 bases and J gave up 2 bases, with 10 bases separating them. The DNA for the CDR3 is TGTGCCAGCGCGGGACGGACCTACGAGCAGTACTTC. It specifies CASAGRTYEQYF. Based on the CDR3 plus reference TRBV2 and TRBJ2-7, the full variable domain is EPEVTQTPSHQVTQMGQEVILRCVPISNHLYFYWYRQILGQKVEFLVSFYNNEISEKSEIFDDQFSVERPDGSNFTLKIRSTKLEDSAMYFCASAGRTYEQYFGPGTRLTVT.

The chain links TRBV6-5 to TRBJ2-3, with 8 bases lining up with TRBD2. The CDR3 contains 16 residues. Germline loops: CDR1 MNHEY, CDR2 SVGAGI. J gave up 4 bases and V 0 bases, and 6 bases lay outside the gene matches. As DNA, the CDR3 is TGTGCCAGCAGTTACTCTAGCGGGGATGTTGCAGATACGCAGTATTTT. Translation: CASSYSSGDVADTQYF.

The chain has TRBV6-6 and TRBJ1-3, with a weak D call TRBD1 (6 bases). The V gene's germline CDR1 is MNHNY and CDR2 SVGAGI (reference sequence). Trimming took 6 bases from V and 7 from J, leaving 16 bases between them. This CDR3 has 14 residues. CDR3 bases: TGTGCCAGCAGCACGTCAGGGGAAGGGAACACCATATATTTT. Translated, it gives CASSTSGEGNTIYF.

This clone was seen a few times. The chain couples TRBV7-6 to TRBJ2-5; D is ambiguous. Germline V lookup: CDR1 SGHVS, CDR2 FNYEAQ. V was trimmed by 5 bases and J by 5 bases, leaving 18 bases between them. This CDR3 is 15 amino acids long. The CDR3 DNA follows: TGTGCCAGCAGCGCCGGTTCCGACTTATGGGAGACCCAGTACTTC. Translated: CASSAGSDLWETQYF.

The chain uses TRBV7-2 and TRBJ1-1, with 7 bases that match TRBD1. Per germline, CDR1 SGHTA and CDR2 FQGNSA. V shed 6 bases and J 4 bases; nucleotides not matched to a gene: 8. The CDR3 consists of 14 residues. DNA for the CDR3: TGTGCCAGCAGTTCACAGGGGCGGAGCACTGAAGCTTTCTTT. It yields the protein CASSSQGRSTEAFF.

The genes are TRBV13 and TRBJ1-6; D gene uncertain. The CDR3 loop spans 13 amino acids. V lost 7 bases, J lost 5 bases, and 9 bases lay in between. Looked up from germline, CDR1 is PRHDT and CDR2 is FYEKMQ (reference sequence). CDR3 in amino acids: CASKRENNSPLHF. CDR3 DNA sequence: TGTGCCAGCAAGCGGGAGAATAATTCACCCCTCCACTTT. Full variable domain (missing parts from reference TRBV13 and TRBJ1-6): AAGVIQSPRHLIKEKRETATLKCYPIPRHDTVYWYQQGPGQDPQFLISFYEKMQSDKGSIPDRFSAQQFSDYHSELNMSSLELGDSALYFCASKRENNSPLHFGNGTRLTVT.

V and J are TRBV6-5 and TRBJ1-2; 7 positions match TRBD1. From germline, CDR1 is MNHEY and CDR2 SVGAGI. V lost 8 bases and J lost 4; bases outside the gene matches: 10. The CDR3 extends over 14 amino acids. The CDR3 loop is CASLRDSNSYGYTF. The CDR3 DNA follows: TGTGCCAGCCTACGGGACAGTAACTCCTATGGCTACACCTTC.

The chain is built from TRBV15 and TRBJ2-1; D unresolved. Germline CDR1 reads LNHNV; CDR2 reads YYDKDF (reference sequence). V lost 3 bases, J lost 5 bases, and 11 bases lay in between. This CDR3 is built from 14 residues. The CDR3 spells CATSRPYFDNEQFF. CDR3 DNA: TGTGCCACCAGCAGGCCATACTTCGACAATGAGCAGTTCTTC.

CDR3 bases: TGTGCCAGCAGCGAACAGGGGTGGGCTAATGAAAAACTGTTTTTT. Protein product: CASSEQGWANEKLFF. The chain uses TRBV7-9 and TRBJ1-4, with 7 bases fitting TRBD1. The CDR3 consists of 15 residues. Germline V CDR1 and CDR2: SEHNR, FQNEAQ (reference sequence). V lost 5 bases and J lost 3; bases outside the gene matches: 6.

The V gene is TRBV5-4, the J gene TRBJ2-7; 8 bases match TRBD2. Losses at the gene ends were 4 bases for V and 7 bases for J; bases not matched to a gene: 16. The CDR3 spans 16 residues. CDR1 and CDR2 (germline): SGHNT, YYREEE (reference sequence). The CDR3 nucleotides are TGTGCCAGCAGCCCGGGGGGGCGGGGACCTGCTGGGGAGCAGTACTTC. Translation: CASSPGGRGPAGEQYF. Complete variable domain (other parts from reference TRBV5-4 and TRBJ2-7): ETGVTQSPTHLIKTRGQQVTLRCSSQSGHNTVSWYQQALGQGPQFIFQYYREEENGRGNFPPRFSGLQFPNYSSELNVNALELDDSALYLCASSPGGRGPAGEQYFGPGTRLTVT.

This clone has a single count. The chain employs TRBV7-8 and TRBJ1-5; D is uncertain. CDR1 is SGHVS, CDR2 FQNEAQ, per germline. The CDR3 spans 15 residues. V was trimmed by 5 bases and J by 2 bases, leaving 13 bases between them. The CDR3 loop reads CASSLRDNRNQPQHF. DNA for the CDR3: TGTGCCAGCAGCCTACGCGACAATCGCAATCAGCCCCAGCATTTT.

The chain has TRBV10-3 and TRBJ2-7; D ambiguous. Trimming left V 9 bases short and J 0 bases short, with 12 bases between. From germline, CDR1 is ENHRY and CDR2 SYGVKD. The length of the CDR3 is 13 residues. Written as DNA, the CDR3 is TGTGCCATTCTAGGTCCGGGCTCCTACGAGCAGTACTTC. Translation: CAILGPGSYEQYF.

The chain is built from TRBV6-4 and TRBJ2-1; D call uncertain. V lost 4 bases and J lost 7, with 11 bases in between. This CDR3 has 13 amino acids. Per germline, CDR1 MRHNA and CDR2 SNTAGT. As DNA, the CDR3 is TGTGCCAGCAGTGTCGAACCGGTGAATGAGCAGTTCTTC. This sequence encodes CASSVEPVNEQFF.

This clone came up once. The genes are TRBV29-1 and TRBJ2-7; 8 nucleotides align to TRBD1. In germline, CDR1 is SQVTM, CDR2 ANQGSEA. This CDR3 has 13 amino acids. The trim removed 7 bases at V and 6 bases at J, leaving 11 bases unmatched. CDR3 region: CSAGQGSGSEQYF. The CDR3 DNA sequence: TGCAGCGCCGGACAGGGTTCGGGTAGCGAGCAGTACTTC.

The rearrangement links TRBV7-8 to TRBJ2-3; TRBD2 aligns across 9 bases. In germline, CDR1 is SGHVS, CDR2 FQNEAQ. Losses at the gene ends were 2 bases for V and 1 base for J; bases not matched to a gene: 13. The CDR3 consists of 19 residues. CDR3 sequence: CASSLRFAVVAGGTDTQYF. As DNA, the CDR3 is TGTGCCAGCAGCTTAAGATTCGCGGTGGTAGCGGGGGGCACAGATACGCAGTATTTT.

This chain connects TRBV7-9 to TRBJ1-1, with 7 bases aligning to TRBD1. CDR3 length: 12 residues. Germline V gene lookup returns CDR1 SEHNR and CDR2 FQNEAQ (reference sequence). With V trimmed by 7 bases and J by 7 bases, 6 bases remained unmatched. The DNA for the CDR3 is TGTGCCAGCACCCTGACAGGGTATGAAGCTTTCTTT. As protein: CASTLTGYEAFF.

The CDR3 loop reads CASSYYTGGNQPQHF. Written as DNA, the CDR3 is TGTGCCAGCAGTTATTATACAGGGGGCAATCAGCCCCAGCATTTT. The V gene is TRBV6-6, the J gene TRBJ1-5, with TRBD1 matching 7 bases. The germline V gene encodes CDR1 MNHNY and CDR2 SVGAGI (reference sequence). The CDR3 totals 15 residues. Germline trimming cut 3 bases from V and 2 bases from J; bases unmatched to any gene: 4.